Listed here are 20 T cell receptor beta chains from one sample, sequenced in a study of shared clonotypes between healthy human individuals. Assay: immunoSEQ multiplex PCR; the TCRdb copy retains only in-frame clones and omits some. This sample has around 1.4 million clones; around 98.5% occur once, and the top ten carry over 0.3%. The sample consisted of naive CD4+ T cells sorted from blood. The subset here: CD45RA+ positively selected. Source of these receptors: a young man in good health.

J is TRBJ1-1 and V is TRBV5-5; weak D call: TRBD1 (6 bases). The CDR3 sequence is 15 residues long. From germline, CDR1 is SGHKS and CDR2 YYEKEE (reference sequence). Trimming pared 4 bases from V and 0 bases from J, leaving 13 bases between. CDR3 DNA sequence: TGTGCCAGCAGCACCCTGACAGGTATGAACACTGAAGCTTTCTTT. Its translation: CASSTLTGMNTEAFF.

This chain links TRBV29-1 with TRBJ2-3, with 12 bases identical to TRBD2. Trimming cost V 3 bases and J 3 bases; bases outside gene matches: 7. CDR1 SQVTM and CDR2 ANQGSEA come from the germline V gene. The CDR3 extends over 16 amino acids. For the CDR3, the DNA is TGCAGCGTTGACGGGACTAGCGGGCTGGGTACAGATACGCAGTATTTT. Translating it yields CSVDGTSGLGTDTQYF.

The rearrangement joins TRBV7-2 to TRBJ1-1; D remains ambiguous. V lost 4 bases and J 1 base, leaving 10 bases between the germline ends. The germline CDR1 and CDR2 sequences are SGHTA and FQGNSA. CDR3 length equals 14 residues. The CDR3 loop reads CASSYNLQNTEAFF. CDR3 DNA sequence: TGTGCCAGCAGCTACAACTTGCAGAACACTGAAGCTTTCTTT.

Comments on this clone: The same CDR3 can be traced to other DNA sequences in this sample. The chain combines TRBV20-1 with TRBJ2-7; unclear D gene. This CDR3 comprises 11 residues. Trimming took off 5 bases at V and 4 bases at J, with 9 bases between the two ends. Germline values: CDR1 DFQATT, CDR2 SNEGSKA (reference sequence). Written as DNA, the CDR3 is TGCAGTGCTGTGGACGGGTACGAGCAGTACTTC. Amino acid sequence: CSAVDGYEQYF.

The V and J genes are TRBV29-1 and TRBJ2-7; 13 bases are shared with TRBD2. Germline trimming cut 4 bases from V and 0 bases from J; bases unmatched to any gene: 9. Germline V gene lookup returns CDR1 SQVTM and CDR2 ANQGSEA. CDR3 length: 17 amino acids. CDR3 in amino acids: CSVAGTSGTQSSYEQYF. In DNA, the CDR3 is TGCAGCGTTGCCGGGACTAGCGGGACCCAAAGCTCCTACGAGCAGTACTTC.

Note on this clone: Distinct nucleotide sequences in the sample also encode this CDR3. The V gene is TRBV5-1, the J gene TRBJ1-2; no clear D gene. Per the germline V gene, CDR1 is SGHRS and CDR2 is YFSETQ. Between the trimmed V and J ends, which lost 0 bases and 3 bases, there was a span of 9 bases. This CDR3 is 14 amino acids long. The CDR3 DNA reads TGCGCCAGCAGCTTGGGTACGGGAGACTATGGCTACACCTTC. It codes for CASSLGTGDYGYTF.

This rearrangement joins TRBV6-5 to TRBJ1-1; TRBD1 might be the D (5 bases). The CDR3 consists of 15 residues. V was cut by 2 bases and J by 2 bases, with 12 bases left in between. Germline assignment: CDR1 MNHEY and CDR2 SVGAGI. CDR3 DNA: TGTGCCAGCAGTTACGGTCGGGGGAGTAACACTGAAGCTTTCTTT. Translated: CASSYGRGSNTEAFF.

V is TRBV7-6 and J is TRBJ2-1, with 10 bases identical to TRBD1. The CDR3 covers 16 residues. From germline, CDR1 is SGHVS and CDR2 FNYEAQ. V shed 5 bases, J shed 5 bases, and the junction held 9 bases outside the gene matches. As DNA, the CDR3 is TGTGCCAGCAGCCAGGGGGGGACAGGGGCCAACAATGAGCAGTTCTTC. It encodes CASSQGGTGANNEQFF.

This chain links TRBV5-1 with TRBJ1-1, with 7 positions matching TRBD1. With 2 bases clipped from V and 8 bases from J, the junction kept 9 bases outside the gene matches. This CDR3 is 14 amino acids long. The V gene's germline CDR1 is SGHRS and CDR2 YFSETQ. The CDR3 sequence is CASSLSKDREEAFF. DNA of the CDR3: TGCGCCAGCAGCTTAAGCAAAGACAGGGAGGAAGCTTTCTTT.

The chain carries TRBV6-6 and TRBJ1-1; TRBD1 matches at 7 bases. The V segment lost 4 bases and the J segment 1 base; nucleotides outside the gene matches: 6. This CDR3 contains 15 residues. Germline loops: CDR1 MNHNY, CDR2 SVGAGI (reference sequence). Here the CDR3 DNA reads TGTGCCAGCAGTTCCCCCCGGGACAGGAACACTGAAGCTTTCTTT. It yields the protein CASSSPRDRNTEAFF.

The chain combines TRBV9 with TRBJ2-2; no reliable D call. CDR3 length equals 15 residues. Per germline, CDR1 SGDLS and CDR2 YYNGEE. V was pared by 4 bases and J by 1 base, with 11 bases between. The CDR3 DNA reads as TGTGCCAGCAGCAGGGCCGAATTGAACACCGGGGAGCTGTTTTTT. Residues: CASSRAELNTGELFF.

CDR3 sequence: CSARTTTEQYF. CDR3 DNA sequence: TGCAGTGCTAGAACAACGACGGAGCAGTACTTC. The V call is TRBV20-1, the J call TRBJ2-7; D is undetermined. The V end lost 2 bases, the J end lost 7 bases, and 9 bases lay between the germline ends. Germline V gives CDR1 DFQATT, CDR2 SNEGSKA (reference sequence). The CDR3 is 11 residues long.

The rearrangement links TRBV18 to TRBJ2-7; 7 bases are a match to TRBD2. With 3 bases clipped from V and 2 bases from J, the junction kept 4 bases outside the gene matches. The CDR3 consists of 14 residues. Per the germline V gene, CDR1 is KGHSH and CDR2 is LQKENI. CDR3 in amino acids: CASSPRDYTYEQYF. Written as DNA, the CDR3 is TGTGCCAGCTCACCTCGGGACTACACCTACGAGCAGTACTTC.

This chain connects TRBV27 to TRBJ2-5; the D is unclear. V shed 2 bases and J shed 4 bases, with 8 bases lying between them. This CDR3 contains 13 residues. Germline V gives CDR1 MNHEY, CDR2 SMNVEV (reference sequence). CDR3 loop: CASSLISGETQYF. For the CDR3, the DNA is TGTGCCAGCAGTTTAATTTCTGGAGAGACCCAGTACTTC.

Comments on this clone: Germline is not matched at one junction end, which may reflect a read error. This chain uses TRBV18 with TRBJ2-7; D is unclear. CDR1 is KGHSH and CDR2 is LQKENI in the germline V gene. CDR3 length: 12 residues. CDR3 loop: CASSPPNNPVQF. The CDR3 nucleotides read TGTGCCAGCTCACCACCTAATAATCCCGTACAGTTC.

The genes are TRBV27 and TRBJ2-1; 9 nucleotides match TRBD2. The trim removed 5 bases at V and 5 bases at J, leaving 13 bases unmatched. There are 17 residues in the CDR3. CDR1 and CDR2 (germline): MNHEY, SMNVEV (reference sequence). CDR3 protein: CASSPTLGLADNNEQFF. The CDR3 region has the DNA TGTGCCAGCAGTCCGACCCTGGGACTAGCAGATAACAATGAGCAGTTCTTC.

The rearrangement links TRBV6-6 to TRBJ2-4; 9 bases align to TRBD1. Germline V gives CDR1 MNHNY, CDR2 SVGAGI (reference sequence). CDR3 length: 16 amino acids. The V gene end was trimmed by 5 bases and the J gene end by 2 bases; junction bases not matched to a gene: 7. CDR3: CASSTTGGASKNIQYF. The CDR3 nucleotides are TGTGCCAGCAGTACCACAGGGGGCGCCTCCAAAAACATTCAGTACTTC.

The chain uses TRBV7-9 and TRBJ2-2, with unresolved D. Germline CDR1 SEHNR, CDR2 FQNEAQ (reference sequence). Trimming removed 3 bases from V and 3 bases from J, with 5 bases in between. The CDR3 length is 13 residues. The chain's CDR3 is CASSFGYTGELFF. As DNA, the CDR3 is TGTGCCAGCAGCTTCGGGTACACCGGGGAGCTGTTTTTT. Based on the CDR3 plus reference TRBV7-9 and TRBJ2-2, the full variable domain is DTGVSQNPRHKITKRGQNVTFRCDPISEHNRLYWYRQTLGQGPEFLTYFQNEAQLEKSRLLSDRFSAERPKGSFSTLEIQRTEQGDSAMYLCASSFGYTGELFFGEGSRLTVL.

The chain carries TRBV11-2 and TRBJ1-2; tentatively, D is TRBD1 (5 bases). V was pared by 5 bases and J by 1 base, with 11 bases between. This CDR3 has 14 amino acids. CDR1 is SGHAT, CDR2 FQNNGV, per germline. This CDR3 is CASSPPGRNYGYTF. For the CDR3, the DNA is TGTGCCAGCAGCCCTCCGGGACGTAACTATGGCTACACCTTC.

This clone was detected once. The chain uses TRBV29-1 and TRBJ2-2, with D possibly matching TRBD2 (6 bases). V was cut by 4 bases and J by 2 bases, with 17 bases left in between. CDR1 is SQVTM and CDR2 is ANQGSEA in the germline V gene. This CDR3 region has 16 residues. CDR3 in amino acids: CSVVTPSSVNTGELFF. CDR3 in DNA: TGCAGCGTTGTCACCCCGTCTAGCGTTAACACCGGGGAGCTGTTTTTT.